This TCR beta chain was recorded in a study of T cell repertoires in cytomegalovirus infection. TCRdb called the reads again in MiXCR, with one record for every CDR3 protein. In the table there are 380,000 or so distinct CDR3 sequences, nearly 35% of which are singletons. This clonotype was recorded once. Its specificity is unknown. The V gene's germline CDR1 is SGHDT and CDR2 YYEEEE. The CDR3 loop spans 16 amino acids. V shed 0 bases and J shed 4 bases, with 14 bases lying between them. This receptor was identified in a human donor in good health (CMV status not recorded). Some clones in this sample may be carry-over from other donors' samples. The source was cultured PBMCs, collected from culture after CMV antigen stimulation. The rearrangement joins TRBV5-6 to TRBJ2-1; D tentatively fits TRBD1 or TRBD2 (6 bases each). As DNA, the CDR3 is TGTGCCAGCAGCTTGGCCGAAGGAGGGGGTTACAATGAGCAGTTCTTC. Translating gives CASSLAEGGGYNEQFF.